The sequence of this T cell receptor (beta chain) was determined in a study of cytotoxic CD8 clonotypes in ibrutinib-treated CLL. At the level of the study: Within the patient group, roughly 12 were relapsed/refractory and some 14 treatment-naive, and 17 to 18 were IGHV unmutated. About 25 partial and 2 complete responses; at median roughly 70 months, around 14 remitted, about twelve progressed. The study, taken as a whole, reports: Baseline clonality exceeded age-matched healthy donors and tracked circulating CD8+ T-cell counts. Under therapy, public clonotypes either contracted or stayed stable, and they were uncommon.

After removal of 7 bases from V and 6 bases from J, the junction contained 7 bases not matched to a gene. This CDR3 is 13 amino acids long. Germline CDR1 and CDR2: MNHNS and SASEGT. Some clones are missing from TCRdb's copy, which holds only in-frame ones; the method was immunoSEQ multiplex PCR. The table lists around 150,000 clones, more than 65% of them singletons. Notes on this clone: Its cognate antigen is unknown.

The J gene is TRBJ2-3, the V gene TRBV6-1; 7 bases map to TRBD1. The specimen comprised PBMCs, sampled after 12 months of ibrutinib treatment. The sequence was collected from a human donor with chronic lymphocytic leukemia. CDR3: CASTPGQPDTQYF. In DNA form, the CDR3 reads TGTGCCAGCACACCGGGACAGCCGGATACGCAGTATTTT.